Below are 25 T cell receptor beta chains sequenced from a single sample in a study of spatial heterogeneity in lung cancer. Time point in this sample: sample taken at primary tumor resection. Using its own MiXCR run on the 5' RACE reads, TCRdb lists one record per CDR3 protein. The sample lists 39,000 or so distinct CDR3 sequences, 7.5% occurring once. The sample was PBMCs, taken at surgery. The receptor source for this set is a male donor with early-stage non-small cell lung cancer.

The rearrangement links TRBV4-1 to TRBJ1-3; D is ambiguous. CDR3 length: 12 residues. V shed 1 base and J shed 4 bases, with 2 bases lying between them. Germline V CDR1 and CDR2: MGHRA, YSYEKL. CDR3 bases: TGCGCCAGCAGCCAAGTGGGAAACACCATATATTTT. Its protein is CASSQVGNTIYF.

This clonotype was observed many times. CDR3 sequence: CASSQQRGDTQYF. CDR3 sequence (DNA): TGTGCCAGCTCACAGCAGAGGGGAGATACGCAGTATTTT. V gene TRBV12-3 or TRBV12-4 combines with J gene TRBJ2-3; D is tentatively TRBD1 or TRBD2 (5 bases each). V lost 8 bases, J lost 5 bases, and 14 bases lay in between. This CDR3 contains 13 residues.

Many counts were recorded for this clonotype. This chain links TRBV20-1 with TRBJ2-4; the match to TRBD1 covers 9 bases. Germline V lookup: CDR1 DFQATT, CDR2 SNEGSKA (reference sequence). CDR3 size: 15 residues. Trimming cost V 6 bases and J 1 base; bases outside gene matches: 7. The CDR3 loop reads CSALDRGIAKNIQYF. The CDR3 DNA reads as TGCAGTGCCTTAGACAGGGGGATTGCCAAAAACATTCAGTACTTC.

This clonotype was seen many times. This chain uses TRBV5-1 with TRBJ2-7, with 10 positions matching TRBD1. The germline gives CDR1 SGHRS, CDR2 YFSETQ. The V segment lost 4 bases and the J segment 1 base; nucleotides outside the gene matches: 11. The CDR3 length is 17 residues. CDR3 loop: CASSPHGGTGASYEQYV. CDR3 sequence (DNA): TGCGCCAGCAGCCCACATGGGGGGACAGGGGCTTCCTACGAGCAGTACGTC.

The chain has TRBV20-1 and TRBJ2-1, with D possibly matching TRBD1 (6 bases). The CDR3 spans 11 residues. Trimming cost V 5 bases and J 16 bases, with 18 bases left between them. CDR1 is DFQATT, CDR2 SNEGSKA, per germline (reference sequence). The CDR3 DNA is TGCAGTGCTGATACCCTGGGGGCGCCTTTCTTC. This codes for CSADTLGAPFF.

This clonotype was detected ten times or more. The chain uses TRBV7-2 and TRBJ2-3; TRBD2 aligns across 11 bases. CDR3 size: 16 residues. Looked up from germline, CDR1 is SGHTA and CDR2 is FQGNSA. Unmatched junction bases numbered 3, after V lost 4 bases and J lost 0 bases. The CDR3 DNA sequence: TGTGCCAGCAGCTCAATAGCGGGGGGGAGCACAGATACGCAGTATTTT. Its protein product is CASSSIAGGSTDTQYF.

This clonotype was counted a few times. One junction end disagrees with the germline gene, perhaps due to a read error. The rearrangement joins TRBV5-5 to TRBJ2-1; 8 bases match TRBD1. Germline CDR1 reads SGHKS; CDR2 reads YYEKEE (reference sequence). The CDR3 extends over 20 amino acids. This chain's CDR3 is CASSSRHQGAQLSSCNEQFF. CDR3 in DNA: TGTGCCAGCAGCTCCCGACACCAGGGGGCCCAATTAAGCTCCTGCAATGAGCAGTTCTTC.

This clonotype was counted many times. This chain uses TRBV30 with TRBJ2-1; D uncertain. CDR1 is GTSNPN and CDR2 is SVGIG in the germline V gene (reference sequence). CDR3 size: 20 residues. Trimming took 1 base from V and 0 from J, leaving 25 bases between them. The CDR3, as DNA: TGTGCCTGGAGTGGAGGATATGTTGGGCCTACTCTTCGCTCCTACAATGAGCAGTTCTTC. This sequence encodes CAWSGGYVGPTLRSYNEQFF.

This clonotype occurred a few times. The V gene is TRBV18, the J gene TRBJ2-3, with 8 bases lining up with TRBD2. Germline CDR1 KGHSH, CDR2 LQKENI. This CDR3 contains 16 residues. Trimming at V came to 0 bases and at J to 4 bases, leaving 6 bases not matched to a gene. CDR3 nucleotide sequence: TGTGCCAGCTCACCACCTGGAGCGGGGGTGTCAGATACGCAGTATTTT. Its protein is CASSPPGAGVSDTQYF.

This clonotype was observed a handful of times. This chain joins TRBV6-1 and TRBJ2-7; D not certain. V lost 4 bases, J lost 1 base, and 11 bases lay in between. The CDR3 runs to 14 residues. Germline V gene sequence: CDR1 MNHNS, CDR2 SASEGT. The CDR3 loop reads CASSGLGMSYEQYF. CDR3 coding DNA: TGTGCCAGCAGTGGACTTGGGATGTCCTACGAGCAGTACTTC.

The V and J genes are TRBV20-1 and TRBJ2-3; 8 positions agree with TRBD2. V lost 0 bases to trimming and J lost 5 bases; unmatched junction nucleotides: 7. Germline-derived CDR1 and CDR2 are DFQATT and SNEGSKA (reference sequence). The CDR3 sequence is 15 residues long. The chain's CDR3 is CSARDPGGPGDTQYF. The CDR3 DNA is TGCAGTGCTAGAGATCCGGGGGGGCCAGGAGATACGCAGTATTTT.

This clonotype was detected only a few times. The chain recombines TRBV18 with TRBJ2-3; 12 nucleotides agree with TRBD2. This CDR3 is 19 amino acids long. Germline CDR1 reads KGHSH; CDR2 reads LQKENI. Losses at the gene ends were 0 bases for V and 3 bases for J; bases not matched to a gene: 10. The CDR3 here is CASSPPNQLAGGRTDTQYF. CDR3 nucleotides: TGTGCCAGCTCACCACCGAATCAACTAGCGGGGGGTCGTACAGATACGCAGTATTTT.

This clonotype has a count of ten or more. This chain joins TRBV15 and TRBJ2-3; D is uncertain. The CDR3 length is 14 residues. V was cut by 3 bases and J by 2 bases, with 9 bases left in between. Per germline, CDR1 LNHNV and CDR2 YYDKDF (reference sequence). The CDR3 DNA is TGTGCCACCAGCAGGGCCACGATCACAGATACGCAGTATTTT. Its translation: CATSRATITDTQYF.

Only a few counts were recorded for this clonotype. This rearrangement joins TRBV7-2 to TRBJ2-5; perhaps TRBD1 as D (5 bases). V was shortened by 4 bases and J by 1 base, with 10 bases between the two germline ends. The length of the CDR3 is 14 residues. Germline CDR1 is SGHTA and CDR2 is FQGNSA. For the CDR3, the DNA is TGTGCCAGCAGCTCCTCGACAGCCCAAGAGACCCAGTACTTC. It is translated as CASSSSTAQETQYF.

Ten or more counts support this clonotype. The genes are TRBV20-1 and TRBJ1-1; no clear D gene. Trimming shortened V by 4 bases and J by 10 bases, and 19 bases separated the two germline ends. The germline gives CDR1 DFQATT, CDR2 SNEGSKA (reference sequence). This CDR3 is 13 amino acids long. The CDR3 nucleotides read TGCAGTGCTACCCCTAACCTCCCGAAGGGAGCTTTCTTT. This codes for CSATPNLPKGAFF.

The table lists this clonotype with many counts. CDR3 sequence (DNA): TGTGCCAGCAGCCCAATCCCGGGACAGGGAGGCTACACCTTC. Amino acids: CASSPIPGQGGYTF. The gene calls are TRBV3-1 and TRBJ1-2; 9 positions agree with TRBD1. The CDR3 runs to 14 residues. The V and J ends lost 4 bases and 8 bases, in that order; junction bases with no gene match: 8. Looked up from germline, CDR1 is LGHDT and CDR2 is YNNKEL (reference sequence). Full variable domain (missing parts from reference TRBV3-1 and TRBJ1-2): DTAVSQTPKYLVTQMGNDKSIKCEQNLGHDTMYWYKQDSKKFLKIMFSYNNKELIINETVPNRFSPKSPDKAHLNLHINSLELGDSAVYFCASSPIPGQGGYTFGSGTRLTVV.

At least ten counts were recorded for this clonotype. The V gene is TRBV20-1, the J gene TRBJ2-3; 15 nucleotides agree with TRBD2. The V gene's germline CDR1 is DFQATT and CDR2 SNEGSKA (reference sequence). The CDR3 has 15 residues. The ends lost 5 bases at V and 4 bases at J; junction bases unmatched: 4. Here the CDR3 DNA reads TGCAGTGCTGGGGGACTAGCGGGAGGTGCAGATACGCAGTATTTT. Protein: CSAGGLAGGADTQYF.

This clonotype was picked up a small number of times. J is TRBJ2-5 and V is TRBV19; D gene unclear. The CDR3 is made up of 13 amino acids. The germline V gene has CDR1 LNHDA and CDR2 SQIVND (reference sequence). V lost 3 bases and J lost 3, with 8 bases in between. CDR3 DNA sequence: TGTGCCAGTAGTATTTCTCTCAAAGAGACCCAGTACTTC. This sequence encodes CASSISLKETQYF.

This clonotype was counted many times. CDR3 loop: CASKGLAAYNEQFF. The CDR3, as DNA: TGTGCCAGCAAGGGACTAGCGGCCTACAATGAGCAGTTCTTC. J is TRBJ2-1 and V is TRBV19; 11 positions match TRBD2. Germline V lookup: CDR1 LNHDA, CDR2 SQIVND (reference sequence). This CDR3 region has 14 residues. The V segment lost 9 bases and the J segment 2 bases; nucleotides outside the gene matches: 3.

A remark on this clonotype: One base away lies a much larger clone, so this may be a sequencing read error. The chain couples TRBV20-1 to TRBJ2-7; 7 bases line up with TRBD2. The CDR3 covers 14 residues. CDR1 is DFQATT and CDR2 is SNEGSKA in the germline V gene (reference sequence). CDR3 loop: CSAKILIGGYAQYF. The CDR3 DNA reads TGCAGTGCTAAAATCTTGATCGGGGGGTACGCGCAGTACTTC.

This clonotype was counted ten times or more. This chain links TRBV6-1 with TRBJ2-7; D remains unclear. Germline assignment: CDR1 MNHNS and CDR2 SASEGT. V lost 6 bases to trimming and J lost 6 bases, with 15 bases between them. The CDR3 loop spans 13 amino acids. CDR3 in DNA: TGTGCCAGCAGCGAGGTTCGGGTCGGCGAGCAGTACGTC. It is translated as CASSEVRVGEQYV.

This clonotype has a handful of counts. V and J are TRBV7-8 and TRBJ2-3, with 14 bases matching TRBD2. V dropped 4 bases and J dropped 12; count of bases not matched to a gene: 9. The CDR3 is 15 residues long. Germline CDR1 is SGHVS and CDR2 is FQNEAQ. In DNA, the CDR3 is TGTGCCAGCAGCTCCGGACTAGCGGGAGGAGTCGCCCAGTATTTT. As protein: CASSSGLAGGVAQYF.

About this clonotype itself: One end of the junction fails to match germline, which may point to a read error. This chain joins TRBV13 and TRBJ2-5, with 15 bases lining up with TRBD2. The CDR3 consists of 18 residues. The germline V gene has CDR1 PRHDT and CDR2 FYEKMQ (reference sequence). CDR3 amino acids: CVSSPRTSGRAFQETQYF. CDR3 DNA: TGTGTCAGCAGCCCCCGGACTAGCGGGAGGGCCTTCCAAGAGACCCAGTACTTC.

This clonotype is large. This chain links TRBV27 with TRBJ1-2, with TRBD1 matching over 8 bases. The CDR3 consists of 14 residues. Trimming took 5 bases from V and 2 from J; bases not matched to a gene: 4. The germline V gene has CDR1 MNHEY and CDR2 SMNVEV (reference sequence). The chain's CDR3 is CASSVQGANYGYTF. CDR3 nucleotides: TGTGCCAGCAGTGTGCAGGGGGCAAACTATGGCTACACCTTC.

At least ten counts were recorded for this clonotype. The chain joins TRBV19 to TRBJ2-1, with 9 positions matching TRBD2. From germline, CDR1 is LNHDA and CDR2 SQIVND (reference sequence). The V and J ends lost 7 bases and 4 bases, in that order; junction bases with no gene match: 8. The CDR3 consists of 15 residues. The CDR3 bases are TGTGCCAGTAAACTGGCGGGAGGGAGTTACAATGAGCAGTTCTTC. Translated: CASKLAGGSYNEQFF. The variable domain in full, completed from reference TRBV19 and TRBJ2-1, reads DGGITQSPKYLFRKEGQNVTLSCEQNLNHDAMYWYRQDPGQGLRLIYYSQIVNDFQKGDIAEGYSVSREKKESFPLTVTSAQKNPTAFYLCASKLAGGSYNEQFFGPGTRLTVL.